The next 7 T cell receptor beta chains were all read from a single sample in a study of blood T cells in healthy people across ages. A J-beta primer mix and a sample-barcoded 5' primer were used in a second PCR of roughly 7 to 12 cycles. From the 5' RACE reads, TCRdb called clonotypes with MiXCR, one entry per CDR3 protein. The sample includes some 560,000 distinct CDR3 sequences, roughly a quarter of them seen just once. The same sample was also studied in work on T cells of mothers and their children.

Material for sequencing was blood. The receptor source for this set is a boy aged 2 to 9 in good health.

This clonotype was seen a few times. This sequence joins TRBV20-1 and TRBJ2-5; D is ambiguous. Germline V gene data show CDR1 as DFQATT and CDR2 as SNEGSKA (reference sequence). Deletions cut 5 bases from V and 0 bases from J, with 10 bases between. The CDR3 loop spans 13 amino acids. The CDR3 sequence is CSAGPSYQETQYF. CDR3 nucleotide sequence: TGCAGTGCTGGACCTTCCTACCAAGAGACCCAGTACTTC.

This chain uses TRBV6-2 or TRBV6-3 with TRBJ1-1; tentatively, D is TRBD1 (5 bases). CDR1 is MNHEY and CDR2 is SVGEGT in the germline V gene. V was clipped by 7 bases and J by 0 bases, with 15 bases between them. The CDR3 length is 15 residues. The CDR3 DNA reads as TGTGCCAGCATACCCCCAGGGCGGTTGAACACTGAAGCTTTCTTT. This translates into CASIPPGRLNTEAFF.

This chain uses TRBV29-1 with TRBJ2-4; the D gene is possibly TRBD1 (6 bases). This CDR3 is 10 amino acids long. Germline lookup yields CDR1 SQVTM and CDR2 ANQGSEA. The V end lost 6 bases, the J end lost 10 bases, and 10 bases lay between the germline ends. CDR3 in amino acids: CSVFRGIQYF. The CDR3 nucleotides read TGCAGCGTGTTCAGGGGAATTCAGTACTTC.

This chain links TRBV7-9 with TRBJ2-5, with 11 nucleotides matching TRBD2. TRBJ2-1 explains the end of the DNA better; the J call may be wrong. The CDR3 length is 14 residues. Per the germline V gene, CDR1 is SEHNR and CDR2 is FQNEAQ (reference sequence). The CDR3 loop reads CASHLAGGDNEQFF. As DNA, the CDR3 is TGTGCCAGCCATCTAGCGGGGGGTGATAATGAGCAGTTCTTC.

The genes are TRBV20-1 and TRBJ1-1; TRBD1 might be the D (6 bases). Germline V gene lookup returns CDR1 DFQATT and CDR2 SNEGSKA (reference sequence). The CDR3 loop spans 15 amino acids. Between the trimmed V and J ends, which lost 0 bases and 1 base, there was a span of 12 bases. The CDR3 region has the DNA TGCAGTGCTAGAGAGGGCGACAGGAAGAACACTGAAGCTTTCTTT. Translating it yields CSAREGDRKNTEAFF.

This clonotype occurred a few times. The chain links TRBV6-2 or TRBV6-3 to TRBJ2-3; D gene unclear. CDR3 length equals 12 residues. Germline V CDR1 and CDR2: MNHEY, SVGEGT. Trimming left V 8 bases short and J 2 bases short, with 8 bases between. CDR3 amino acids: CASGPLTDTQYF. The CDR3 DNA reads TGTGCCAGCGGCCCGCTCACAGATACGCAGTATTTT.

By share of the sample, this clonotype is medium-sized. The CDR3 bases are TGTGCCAGCAGCAATCCGGCGGCGGGAGGGGAGACCCAGTACTTC. Translated: CASSNPAAGGETQYF. The V and J genes are TRBV5-6 and TRBJ2-5; 9 nucleotides agree with TRBD2. Trimming took 4 bases from V and 5 from J; bases not matched to a gene: 9. The germline CDR1 and CDR2 sequences are SGHDT and YYEEEE. The CDR3 runs to 15 residues. The full variable domain, with the rest looked up from reference TRBV5-6 and TRBJ2-5, is DAGVTQSPTHLIKTRGQQVTLRCSPKSGHDTVSWYQQALGQGPQFIFQYYEEEERQRGNFPDRFSGHQFPNYSSELNVNALLLGDSALYLCASSNPAAGGETQYFGPGTRLLVL.